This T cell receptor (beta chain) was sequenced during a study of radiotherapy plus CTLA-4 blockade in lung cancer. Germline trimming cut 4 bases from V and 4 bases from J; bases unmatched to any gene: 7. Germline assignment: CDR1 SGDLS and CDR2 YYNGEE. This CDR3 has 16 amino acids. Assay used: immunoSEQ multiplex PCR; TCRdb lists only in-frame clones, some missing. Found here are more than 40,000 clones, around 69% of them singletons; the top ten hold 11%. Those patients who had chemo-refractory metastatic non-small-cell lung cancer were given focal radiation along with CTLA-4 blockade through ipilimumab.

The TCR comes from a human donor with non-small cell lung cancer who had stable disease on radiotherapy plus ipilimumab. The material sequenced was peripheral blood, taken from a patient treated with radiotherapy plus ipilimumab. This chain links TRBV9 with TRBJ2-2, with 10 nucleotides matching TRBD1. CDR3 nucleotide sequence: TGTGCCAGCAGCCCCCGGGGACAGGGGTCCACCGGGGAGCTGTTTTTT. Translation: CASSPRGQGSTGELFF.